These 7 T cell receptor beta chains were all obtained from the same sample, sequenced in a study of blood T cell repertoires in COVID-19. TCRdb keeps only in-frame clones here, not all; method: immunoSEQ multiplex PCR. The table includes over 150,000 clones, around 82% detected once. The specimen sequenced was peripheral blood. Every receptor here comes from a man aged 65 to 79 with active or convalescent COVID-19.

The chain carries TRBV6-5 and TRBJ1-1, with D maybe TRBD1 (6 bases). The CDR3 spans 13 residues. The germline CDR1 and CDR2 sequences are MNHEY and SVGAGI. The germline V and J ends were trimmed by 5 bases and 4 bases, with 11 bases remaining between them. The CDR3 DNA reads TGTGCCAGCAGTAGACAGGCGGGCACTGAAGCTTTCTTT. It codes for CASSRQAGTEAFF.

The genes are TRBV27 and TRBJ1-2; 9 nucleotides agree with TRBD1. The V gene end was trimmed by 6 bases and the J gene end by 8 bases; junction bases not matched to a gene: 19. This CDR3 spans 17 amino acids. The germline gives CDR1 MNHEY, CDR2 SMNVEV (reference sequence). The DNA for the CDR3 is TGTGCCAGCAGCCGTACGTTCAGGACAGGGGCGTTAGGGGGCTACACCTTC. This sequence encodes CASSRTFRTGALGGYTF.

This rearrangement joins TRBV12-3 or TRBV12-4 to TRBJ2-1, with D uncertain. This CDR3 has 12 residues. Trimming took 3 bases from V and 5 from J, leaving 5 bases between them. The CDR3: CASSFPDNEQFF. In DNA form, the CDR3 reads TGTGCCAGCAGTTTTCCAGACAATGAGCAGTTCTTC.

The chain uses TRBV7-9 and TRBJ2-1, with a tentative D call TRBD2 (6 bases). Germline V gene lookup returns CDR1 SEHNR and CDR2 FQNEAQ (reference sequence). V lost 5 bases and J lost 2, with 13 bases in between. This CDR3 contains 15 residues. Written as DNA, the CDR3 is TGTGCCAGCAGCCCCCGCGGCGGGACCTACAATGAGCAGTTCTTC. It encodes CASSPRGGTYNEQFF.

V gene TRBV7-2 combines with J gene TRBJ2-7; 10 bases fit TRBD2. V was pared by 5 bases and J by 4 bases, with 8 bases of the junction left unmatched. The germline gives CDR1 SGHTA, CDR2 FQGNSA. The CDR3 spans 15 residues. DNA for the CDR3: TGTGCCAGCAGCCCGATAGCGGGGGGATCGTACGAGCAGTACTTC. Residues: CASSPIAGGSYEQYF.

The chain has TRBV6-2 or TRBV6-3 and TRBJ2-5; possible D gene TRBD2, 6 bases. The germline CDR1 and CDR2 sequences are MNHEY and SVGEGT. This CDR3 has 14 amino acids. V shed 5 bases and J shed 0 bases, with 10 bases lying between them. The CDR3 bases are TGTGCCAGCAGTCCCGGGACTTACCAAGAGACCCAGTACTTC. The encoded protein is CASSPGTYQETQYF.

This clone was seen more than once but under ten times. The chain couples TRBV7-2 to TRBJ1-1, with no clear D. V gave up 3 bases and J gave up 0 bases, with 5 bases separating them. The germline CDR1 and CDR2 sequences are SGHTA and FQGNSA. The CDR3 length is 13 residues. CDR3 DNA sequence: TGTGCCAGCAGCTTCTCGGTGAACACTGAAGCTTTCTTT. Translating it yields CASSFSVNTEAFF.